What follows are 26 T cell receptor beta chains derived from one specimen sequenced in a study of CD8+CD57+ T cells in acquired aplastic anemia. The TCR beta profiling, which covered VDJ combination and CDR3 sequence, was carried out using genomic DNA as the template. TCRdb fed the reads into MiXCR, producing one record per CDR3 protein. The sample consists of 150,000 to 200,000 distinct CDR3 sequences, about 45% of them appearing once. In patients chosen for sequencing, flow cytometry had shown CD8+CD57+ cell expansion. Material for sequencing was sorted CD4+, CD8+, or CD8+CD57+ T cells (not recorded which) from PBMCs. Receptor source: a human donor with aplastic anemia.

CDR3: CASSYDGNDNSPLHF. The DNA for the CDR3 is TGTGCCAGCAGTTACGATGGGAACGATAATTCACCCCTCCACTTT. The J gene is TRBJ1-6, the V gene TRBV6-5; D ambiguous. Germline CDR1 is MNHEY and CDR2 is SVGAGI. The length of the CDR3 is 15 residues. V lost 2 bases and J lost 5, with 10 bases in between.

This clonotype was counted many times. V and J are TRBV20-1 and TRBJ1-5; D gene unclear. The CDR3 contains 13 residues. CDR1 and CDR2 from the germline V gene are DFQATT and SNEGSKA (reference sequence). The V end lost 5 bases, the J end lost 0 bases, and 8 bases lay between the germline ends. DNA for the CDR3: TGCAGTGCTGAGATTGATAGCAATCAGCCCCAGCATTTT. It is translated as CSAEIDSNQPQHF.

The chain carries TRBV19 and TRBJ1-1; the D is unclear. This CDR3 is built from 12 residues. V shed 7 bases and J shed 7 bases, with 13 bases lying between them. In germline, CDR1 is LNHDA, CDR2 SQIVND (reference sequence). The CDR3 DNA reads as TGTGCCAGTACATTGGACGGCCTTGAAGCTTTCTTT. Protein product: CASTLDGLEAFF.

The chain employs TRBV20-1 and TRBJ2-2, with TRBD2 matching 12 bases. CDR1 DFQATT and CDR2 SNEGSKA come from the germline V gene (reference sequence). The J segment lost 7 bases and the V segment lost 3 bases, leaving 6 bases of the junction unmatched. The CDR3 runs to 15 residues. The CDR3 region has the DNA TGCAGTGCTAGTAGGACTAGCGGGGTTGACGGGGAGCTGTTTTTT. It translates to CSASRTSGVDGELFF.

The chain employs TRBV10-2 and TRBJ2-7, with 10 bases fitting TRBD2. The CDR3 extends over 16 amino acids. Germline V lookup: CDR1 WSHSY, CDR2 SAAADI. CDR3 DNA sequence: TGTGCCAGCAGCCCTCGGACTAGCGGTAGCTCCTACGAGCAGTACGTC. Translating it yields CASSPRTSGSSYEQYV.

The chain carries TRBV5-4 and TRBJ2-5; TRBD2 agrees at 9 bases. Germline V gene data show CDR1 as SGHNT and CDR2 as YYREEE (reference sequence). The J segment lost 2 bases and the V segment lost 3 bases, leaving 14 bases of the junction unmatched. The CDR3 runs to 18 residues. The CDR3 is CASSSFSTSGLPQETQYF. Here the CDR3 DNA reads TGTGCCAGCAGCTCCTTCTCGACTAGCGGACTACCTCAAGAGACCCAGTACTTC.

J is TRBJ2-5 and V is TRBV10-3; perhaps D is TRBD1 or TRBD2 (6 bases each). This CDR3 spans 16 amino acids. Germline V gene sequence: CDR1 ENHRY, CDR2 SYGVKD. Trimming took off 2 bases at V and 5 bases at J, with 18 bases between the two ends. The CDR3 spells CAISESRVGGGETQYF. CDR3 in DNA: TGTGCCATCAGTGAGAGCCGGGTAGGGGGAGGTGAGACCCAGTACTTC.

This clonotype was observed many times. The chain employs TRBV7-7 and TRBJ2-7; 8 positions match TRBD2. There are 13 residues in the CDR3. In germline, CDR1 is SSHAT, CDR2 FNYEAQ (reference sequence). The CDR3 sequence: CASSPGTSNEQYV. The CDR3 DNA reads as TGTGCTAGCAGCCCCGGGACTAGTAATGAGCAGTACGTC.

This clonotype was detected once. The chain has TRBV24-1 and TRBJ2-5; D unresolved. V lost 3 bases, J lost 7 bases, and 8 bases lay in between. The CDR3 extends over 12 amino acids. Germline V lookup: CDR1 KGHDR, CDR2 SFDVKD. CDR3 nucleotides: TGTGCCACCAGTGATCCCGGTGGGACCCAGTACTTC. Its protein product is CATSDPGGTQYF.

This clonotype was observed at least ten times. This chain joins TRBV12-5 and TRBJ1-1, with D perhaps matching TRBD1 (5 bases). From germline, CDR1 is LGHNT and CDR2 FRNRAP. This CDR3 comprises 14 residues. V lost 0 bases to trimming and J lost 6 bases, with 11 bases between them. CDR3 in DNA: TGTGCTAGTGGTTTGGTACCAGGGTGGCCTGAAGCTTTCTTT. It yields the protein CASGLVPGWPEAFF.

V and J are TRBV27 and TRBJ1-6; perhaps TRBD1 as D (5 bases). The CDR3 sequence is 16 residues long. Looked up from germline, CDR1 is MNHEY and CDR2 is SMNVEV (reference sequence). Trimming removed 3 bases at V and 0 bases at J, with 9 bases between. The CDR3 is CASSFGGSSYNSPLHF. Written as DNA, the CDR3 is TGTGCCAGCAGTTTTGGGGGGTCCTCCTATAATTCACCCCTCCACTTT.

This clonotype was found a few times. The chain carries TRBV29-1 and TRBJ2-7; D gene uncertain. This CDR3 comprises 12 residues. The ends were cut back, 5 bases at V and 0 bases at J, with 8 bases in the middle. The germline CDR1 and CDR2 sequences are SQVTM and ANQGSEA. The CDR3 sequence: CSVKTASYEQYF. The CDR3 nucleotides are TGCAGCGTTAAAACAGCCTCCTACGAGCAGTACTTC.

Comment on this clonotype: At one of its ends the junction is not consistent with the germline gene, which may arise from a read error. This rearrangement joins TRBV24-1 to TRBJ2-7; TRBD2 matches 7 bases. Germline-derived CDR1 and CDR2 are KGHDR and SFDVKD. The CDR3 sequence is 16 residues long. The CDR3 region has the DNA TGTGCCACCAGTGGTTTGGTTGCAGGGCGGGGGTACGAGCAGTACTTC. Protein: CATSGLVAGRGYEQYF.

Comment on this clonotype: This could be a read error, since a much larger clone is one nucleotide away. V is TRBV11-2 and J is TRBJ1-3; D perhaps matches TRBD1 (6 bases). Per the germline V gene, CDR1 is SGHAT and CDR2 is FQNNGV. The CDR3 covers 17 residues. V was shortened by 5 bases and J by 6 bases, with 23 bases between the two germline ends. CDR3 loop: CASSRYGVTGLKNTIYF. The CDR3, as DNA: TGTGCCAGCAGCCGTTACGGGGTAACAGGGTTGAAAAACACCATATATTTT. Together with reference TRBV11-2 and TRBJ1-3, the CDR3 gives the full variable domain: EAGVAQSPRYKIIEKRQSVAFWCNPISGHATLYWYQQILGQGPKLLIQFQNNGVVDDSQLPKDRFSAERLKGVDSTLKIQPAKLEDSAVYLCASSRYGVTGLKNTIYFGEGSWLTVV.

The chain combines TRBV15 with TRBJ1-6, with no clear D. V was clipped by 11 bases and J by 4 bases, with 12 bases between them. CDR3 length equals 13 residues. CDR1 and CDR2 (germline): LNHNV, YYDKDF (reference sequence). The DNA of the CDR3 is TGTGCCTCAAGGAAGGCGTATAATTCACCCCTCCACTTT. It codes for CASRKAYNSPLHF. The variable domain in full, completed from reference TRBV15 and TRBJ1-6, reads DAMVIQNPRYQVTQFGKPVTLSCSQTLNHNVMYWYQQKSSQAPKLLFHYYDKDFNNEADTPDNFQSRRPNTSFCFLDIRSPGLGDTAMYLCASRKAYNSPLHFGNGTRLTVT.

This clonotype came up many times. This sequence joins TRBV5-1 and TRBJ2-1; TRBD1 matches at 8 bases. CDR3 size: 13 residues. V trimming: 4 bases; J trimming: 10 bases; junction bases outside the gene matches: 7. Germline V gene lookup returns CDR1 SGHRS and CDR2 YFSETQ. The CDR3: CASSGPGGGEQFF. CDR3 coding DNA: TGCGCCAGCAGCGGCCCAGGGGGCGGCGAGCAGTTCTTC.

V is TRBV11-2 and J is TRBJ1-5; D is undetermined. Germline V gene data show CDR1 as SGHAT and CDR2 as FQNNGV. The CDR3 totals 15 residues. The V and J ends lost 11 bases and 0 bases respectively, with 17 bases between them. The CDR3, as DNA: TGTGCCCTAAACGTCCGGGCTAATAGCAATCAGCCCCAGCATTTT. It is translated as CALNVRANSNQPQHF.

This clonotype was found a few times. The genes are TRBV24-1 and TRBJ2-5, with 9 nucleotides matching TRBD1. V lost 11 bases to trimming and J lost 5 bases; unmatched junction nucleotides: 5. Germline lookup yields CDR1 KGHDR and CDR2 SFDVKD. The CDR3 length is 12 residues. CDR3 in DNA: TGTGCCATTGGGACAGGGAGTGAGACCCAGTACTTC. Its protein product is CAIGTGSETQYF.

The chain recombines TRBV7-3 with TRBJ2-7; D is ambiguous. Trimming took off 9 bases at V and 5 bases at J, with 2 bases between the two ends. This CDR3 comprises 8 residues. Germline loops: CDR1 SGHTA, CDR2 FQGTGA. CDR3 bases: TGTGCCAGACACGAGCAGTACTTC. Translating gives CARHEQYF.

This clonotype appeared many times. The chain employs TRBV27 and TRBJ1-2, with 7 bases identical to TRBD1. Trimming took 3 bases from V and 8 from J; bases not matched to a gene: 6. This CDR3 is 13 amino acids long. Germline values: CDR1 MNHEY, CDR2 SMNVEV (reference sequence). Written as DNA, the CDR3 is TGTGCCAGCAGTTTCAGGACAGGAGCGGGCTACACCTTC. It specifies CASSFRTGAGYTF.

This clonotype was detected ten times or more. This chain links TRBV7-9 with TRBJ2-3, with unresolved D. CDR3 length: 14 amino acids. CDR1 is SEHNR, CDR2 FQNEAQ, per germline (reference sequence). Trimming removed 1 base from V and 2 bases from J, with 7 bases in between. The CDR3 DNA reads as TGTGCCAGCAGCTTAGTGCGGAACACAGATACGCAGTATTTT. Encoded protein: CASSLVRNTDTQYF.

The gene calls are TRBV12-3 or TRBV12-4 and TRBJ2-7; 8 nucleotides agree with TRBD1. The CDR3 runs 14 residues. Trimming at V came to 1 base and at J to 5 bases, leaving 4 bases not matched to a gene. CDR3 sequence: CASSLGTGYHEQYF. The CDR3 nucleotides read TGTGCCAGCAGTTTAGGGACAGGGTACCACGAGCAGTACTTC.

The V gene is TRBV19, the J gene TRBJ1-1; D call uncertain. Trimming stripped 7 bases from V and 0 bases from J, with 18 bases between. CDR1 and CDR2 (germline): LNHDA, SQIVND (reference sequence). The CDR3 is 16 residues long. The DNA for the CDR3 is TGTGCCAGTACCATAAAATTACAGATCATGAACACTGAAGCTTTCTTT. Translated, it gives CASTIKLQIMNTEAFF.

Note on this clonotype: One junction end disagrees with the germline gene, perhaps due to a read error. The chain couples TRBV6-4 to TRBJ2-3, with 7 bases lining up with TRBD1. Germline V gives CDR1 MRHNA, CDR2 SNTAGT. The CDR3 covers 14 residues. In DNA, the CDR3 is TGTGCCTGCAGCCCGACAGGGTTCACAGATACGCAGTATTTT. Translating gives CACSPTGFTDTQYF.

The DNA of the CDR3 is TGTGCCAGCAGCTTGGGACATCTACCGGGAGGGGCCAACGTCCTGACTTTC. Translation: CASSLGHLPGGANVLTF. The chain employs TRBV5-4 and TRBJ2-6; maybe TRBD2 (5 bases). Per germline, CDR1 SGHNT and CDR2 YYREEE (reference sequence). V lost 0 bases to trimming and J lost 4 bases, with 14 bases between them. The CDR3 contains 17 residues.

This clonotype showed up just a few times. The V gene is TRBV10-3, the J gene TRBJ1-2, with 9 bases lining up with TRBD1. J was trimmed by 6 bases and V by 3 bases; bases with no gene match: 8. The CDR3 runs to 15 residues. CDR1 and CDR2 from the germline V gene are ENHRY and SYGVKD. CDR3 sequence reads: CAISEKDRGRDGYTF. The DNA of the CDR3 is TGTGCCATCAGTGAAAAGGACAGGGGACGCGATGGCTACACCTTC.